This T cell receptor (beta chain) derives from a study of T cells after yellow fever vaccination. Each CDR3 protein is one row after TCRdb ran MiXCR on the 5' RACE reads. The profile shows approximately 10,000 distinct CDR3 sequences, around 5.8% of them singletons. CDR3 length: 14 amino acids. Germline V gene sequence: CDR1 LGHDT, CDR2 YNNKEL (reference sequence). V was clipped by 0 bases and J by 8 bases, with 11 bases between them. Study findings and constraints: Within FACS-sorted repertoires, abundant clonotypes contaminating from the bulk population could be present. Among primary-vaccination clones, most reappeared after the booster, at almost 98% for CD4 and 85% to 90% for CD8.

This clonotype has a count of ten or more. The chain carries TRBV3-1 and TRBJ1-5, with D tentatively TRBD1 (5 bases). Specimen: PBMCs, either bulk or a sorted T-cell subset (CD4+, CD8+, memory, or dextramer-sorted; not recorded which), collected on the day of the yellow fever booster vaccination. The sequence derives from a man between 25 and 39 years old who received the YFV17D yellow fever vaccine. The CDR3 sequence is CASSQDYRGKPQHF. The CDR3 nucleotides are TGTGCCAGCAGCCAAGATTATAGGGGTAAGCCCCAGCATTTT. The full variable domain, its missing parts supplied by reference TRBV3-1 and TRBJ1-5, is DTAVSQTPKYLVTQMGNDKSIKCEQNLGHDTMYWYKQDSKKFLKIMFSYNNKELIINETVPNRFSPKSPDKAHLNLHINSLELGDSAVYFCASSQDYRGKPQHFGDGTRLSIL.